This T cell receptor (beta chain) originates from a study of blood T cell repertoires in COVID-19. Study summary: The United States, Italy and Spain supplied acute and convalescent COVID-19 samples. Sources were T cells, B-cell-depleted T cells, or PBMCs; the material itself was cDNA or gDNA.

Authors' processing steps: Estimates of nucleated cell counts were drawn from the amplification of reference gene primers. This table comes from immunoSEQ multiplex PCR, and its TCRdb copy is limited to in-frame clones, with some not included. D and trimming were read from the DNA, whereas the V and J calls and clone size are those reported in that table. The top ten hold roughly 3.7% of the sample, which has about 230,000 clones, 88% seen once. This clone was detected ten times or more. Exposed enrollees encountered a COVID-19 case at some point within 2 weeks before study entry. Sequenced sample: PBMCs or T cells enriched from blood (not recorded which). The receptor was derived from a woman aged 30 to 39 who had been exposed to COVID-19.

CDR3 sequence reads: CASSAERLAGGTDTQYF. The CDR3 DNA reads TGTGCCAGCAGCGCCGAAAGACTAGCGGGAGGTACAGATACGCAGTATTTT. The genes are TRBV11-2 and TRBJ2-3, with 13 positions matching TRBD2. This CDR3 has 17 residues. V trimming: 5 bases; J trimming: 3 bases; junction bases outside the gene matches: 8. Germline assignment: CDR1 SGHAT and CDR2 FQNNGV.